This T cell receptor beta chain was captured by sequencing in a study of cytomegalovirus exposure and HLA in healthy donors. With regard to this clone: At one end, the junction sequence differs from germline, possibly due to a read error.

A multiplex PCR was run with 60 Vbeta primers and 13 Jbeta primers. Authors' methods: Some 80 million unique TCR beta chains, roughly 11 million shared, were counted in a later analysis. The protocol was immunoSEQ multiplex PCR, while the TCRdb copy is restricted to in-frame clones and leaves out a portion. V and J calls and clone size follow that table, whereas D and trimming were derived from the DNA. The data show fewer than 200,000 clones, roughly 80% seen once. The CDR3 is 13 residues long. Germline CDR1 reads KGHSH; CDR2 reads LQKENI. The gene calls are TRBV18 and TRBJ1-1; tentatively, D is TRBD1 (5 bases). Sequenced sample: PBMCs. The source is a woman in her 50s in good health and CMV-seropositive. The CDR3 nucleotides read TGTGCCAGCTCACCGGCAGGGAACCCTGAAGCTTTCTTT. Its translation is CASSPAGNPEAFF. The full variable domain, rest sourced from reference TRBV18 and TRBJ1-1, is NAGVMQNPRHLVRRRGQEARLRCSPMKGHSHVYWYRQLPEEGLKFMVYLQKENIIDESGMPKERFSAEFPKEGPSILRIQQVVRGDSAAYFCASSPAGNPEAFFGQGTRLTVV.